The present entry profiles one T cell receptor beta chain with its context. The CDR3 runs to 16 residues. CDR1 is SGHTA and CDR2 is FQGTGA in the germline V gene. Unmatched junction bases numbered 7, after V lost 5 bases and J lost 2 bases. This entry is derived from a study of blood T cell repertoires in COVID-19. Study overall: There were acute and convalescent COVID-19 samples, and they came from the United States, Italy and Spain. The cDNA or gDNA used as material had been derived from T cells, B-cell-depleted T cells, or PBMCs.

How the authors handled the data: Quantification of nucleated cells was approximated via reference gene primer amplification. Only in-frame clones appear in the TCRdb table, and some are missing; sequencing was by immunoSEQ multiplex PCR. V, J and clone size are those of that table, while D and trimming were read from the DNA. The data hold roughly 65,000 clones, with 82% observed a single time. The specimen sequenced was peripheral blood. The origin of this receptor is a human donor in a cohort sampled during active COVID-19. The chain joins TRBV7-3 to TRBJ2-7; TRBD2 agrees at 12 bases. The CDR3 DNA sequence: TGTGCCAGCAGCCAGGGCCCTAGCGGGGGGGCCTACGAGCAGTACTTC. Amino acid sequence: CASSQGPSGGAYEQYF.